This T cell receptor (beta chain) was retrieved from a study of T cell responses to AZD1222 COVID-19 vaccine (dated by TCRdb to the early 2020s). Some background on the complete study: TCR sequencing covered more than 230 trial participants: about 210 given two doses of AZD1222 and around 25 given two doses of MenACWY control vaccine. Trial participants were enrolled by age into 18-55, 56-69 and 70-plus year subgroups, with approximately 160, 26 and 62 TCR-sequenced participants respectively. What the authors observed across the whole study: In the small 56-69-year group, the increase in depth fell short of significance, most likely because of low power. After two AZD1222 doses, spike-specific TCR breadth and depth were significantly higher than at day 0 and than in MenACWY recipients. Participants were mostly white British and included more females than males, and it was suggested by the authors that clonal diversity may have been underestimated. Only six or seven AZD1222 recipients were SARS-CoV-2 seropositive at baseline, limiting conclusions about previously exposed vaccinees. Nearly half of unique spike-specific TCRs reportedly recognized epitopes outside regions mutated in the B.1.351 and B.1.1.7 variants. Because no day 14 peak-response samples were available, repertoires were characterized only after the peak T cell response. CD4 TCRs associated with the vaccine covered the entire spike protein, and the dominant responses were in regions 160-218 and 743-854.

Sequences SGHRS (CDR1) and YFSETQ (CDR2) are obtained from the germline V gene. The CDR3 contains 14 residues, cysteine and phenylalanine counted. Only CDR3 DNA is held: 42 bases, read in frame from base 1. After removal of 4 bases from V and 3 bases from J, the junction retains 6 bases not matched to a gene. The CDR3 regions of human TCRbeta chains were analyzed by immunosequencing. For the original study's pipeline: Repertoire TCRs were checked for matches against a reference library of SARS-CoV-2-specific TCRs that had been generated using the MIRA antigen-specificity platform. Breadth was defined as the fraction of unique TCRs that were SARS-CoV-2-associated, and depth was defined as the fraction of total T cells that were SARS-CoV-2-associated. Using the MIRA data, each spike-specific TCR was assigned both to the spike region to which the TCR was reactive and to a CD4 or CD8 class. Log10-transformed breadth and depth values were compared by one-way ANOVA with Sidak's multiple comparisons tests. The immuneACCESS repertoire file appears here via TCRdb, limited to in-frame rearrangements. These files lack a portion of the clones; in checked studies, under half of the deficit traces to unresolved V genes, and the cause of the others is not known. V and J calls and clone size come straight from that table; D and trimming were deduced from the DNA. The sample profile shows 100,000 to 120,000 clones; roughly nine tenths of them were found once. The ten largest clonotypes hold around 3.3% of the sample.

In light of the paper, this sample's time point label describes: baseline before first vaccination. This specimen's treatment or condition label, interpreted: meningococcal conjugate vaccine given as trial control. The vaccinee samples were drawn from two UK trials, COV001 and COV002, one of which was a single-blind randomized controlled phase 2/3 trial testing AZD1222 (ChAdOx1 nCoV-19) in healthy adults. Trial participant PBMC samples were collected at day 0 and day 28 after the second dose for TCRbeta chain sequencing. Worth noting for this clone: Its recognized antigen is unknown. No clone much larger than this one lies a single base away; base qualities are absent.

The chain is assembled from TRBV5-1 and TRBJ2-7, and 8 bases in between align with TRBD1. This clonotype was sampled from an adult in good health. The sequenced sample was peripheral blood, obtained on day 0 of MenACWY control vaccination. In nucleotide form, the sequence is TGCGCCAGCAGCCCCAGGACAGGGTACTACGAGCAGTACTTC. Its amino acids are CASSPRTGYYEQYF.